This TCR beta chain emerged from a study of tumor and adjacent non-tumor tissue in lung cancer. On the study more broadly: Aged about 30 to 76 years, patients included about 11 men and a few women with stage I to III disease. Study-wide results and limits: Tumor TCR diversity, when higher, was linked to shorter survival.

The length of the CDR3 is 15 residues. In germline, CDR1 is WSHSY, CDR2 SAAADI. RNA was extracted from bulk tissue without any cell sorting. The library came from three nested PCR rounds adapted from ARM-PCR protocols. TCRdb reprocessed the multiplex PCR reads via MiXCR and lists one record per CDR3 protein. The sample yields 100,000 to 150,000 distinct CDR3 sequences, roughly 64% seen once. Comments on this clonotype: What it binds is unknown. This may be a read error: a much more frequent sequence differs by one nucleotide.

This sequence originates from a man between 25 and 39 years old with non-small cell lung cancer. The chain recombines TRBV10-2 with TRBJ2-5; D unresolved. Sequencing was performed on lung tumor tissue. The CDR3 here is CASSEVDKAGEIQYF. The CDR3 DNA is TGCGCCAGCAGTGAAGTTGACAAGGCCGGAGAGATCCAGTACTTC.